These T cell receptor beta chains were read from a single sample in a study of Tregs in tolerant kidney transplant recipients. Sequencing was performed with immunoSEQ multiplex PCR; in TCRdb, only in-frame clones are kept and a portion is missing. The sample has 60,000 to 65,000 clones, 95% to 98% seen once. Sequencing used Tregs from blood, obtained before the transplant. All receptors come from a human donor who received a combined kidney and bone marrow transplant. Each CDR3 is given without its conserved first and last residue.

v_call: TRBV4-2; j_call: TRBJ2-3; cdr3_aa: ASSLTPSGSTDTQY
v_call: TRBV11-2; j_call: TRBJ2-7; cdr3_aa: ASSNGRAAYEQY
v_call: TRBV30; j_call: TRBJ2-1; cdr3_aa: AWSVRRGAGNEQF
v_call: TRBV19; j_call: TRBJ2-6; cdr3_aa: ASSIVSSGANVLT
v_call: TRBV18; j_call: TRBJ1-6; cdr3_aa: ASSPGQALH
v_call: TRBV29-1; j_call: TRBJ1-2; cdr3_aa: SATGGDYGYT
v_call: TRBV15; j_call: TRBJ1-1; cdr3_aa: ATWQGSKNTEAF
v_call: TRBV9; j_call: TRBJ2-1; cdr3_aa: ASSASGGRGGEQF
v_call: TRBV5-1; j_call: TRBJ2-7; cdr3_aa: ASTDADRGPREQY
v_call: TRBV18; j_call: TRBJ1-5; cdr3_aa: ASSPNQNQPQH
v_call: TRBV5-1; j_call: TRBJ2-1; cdr3_aa: ASSPGTSDEQF
v_call: TRBV9; j_call: TRBJ2-7; cdr3_aa: ASSVGRVGEQY
v_call: TRBV29-1; j_call: TRBJ1-4; cdr3_aa: SARRDRGFEKLF
v_call: TRBV28; j_call: TRBJ1-3; cdr3_aa: ASRPNRDSGNTIY
v_call: TRBV5-4; j_call: TRBJ1-1; cdr3_aa: ASSSDRGRKEALEAF
v_call: TRBV7-2; j_call: TRBJ2-5; cdr3_aa: ASSPFSGQETQY
v_call: TRBV30; j_call: TRBJ2-7; cdr3_aa: AWSVIGQPTPPYEQY
v_call: TRBV27; j_call: TRBJ2-2; cdr3_aa: ASSITRRTGELF
v_call: TRBV11-2; j_call: TRBJ2-7; cdr3_aa: ASSLGGGGQY
v_call: TRBV6-5; j_call: TRBJ1-1; cdr3_aa: ASSYSRWTGNAF
v_call: TRBV6-6; j_call: TRBJ1-3; cdr3_aa: ASSYSQVSGNTIY
v_call: TRBV9; j_call: TRBJ1-5; cdr3_aa: ASSVAGALYQPQH
v_call: TRBV6-1; j_call: TRBJ1-1; cdr3_aa: ASSALQMNTEAF
v_call: TRBV5-5; j_call: TRBJ1-2; cdr3_aa: ASSFIASPSYGYT
v_call: TRBV7-3; j_call: TRBJ2-3; cdr3_aa: ASSLRGRGTDTQY
v_call: TRBV5-1; j_call: TRBJ2-1; cdr3_aa: ASSFLGPAGNEQF
v_call: TRBV9; j_call: TRBJ1-1; cdr3_aa: ASSVGAGNTEAF
v_call: TRBV19; j_call: TRBJ1-4; cdr3_aa: ASSKFGQSNEKLF
v_call: TRBV6-1; j_call: TRBJ2-5; cdr3_aa: ASSAILAGGPSETQY
v_call: TRBV7-2; j_call: TRBJ2-3; cdr3_aa: ASSFKVKTSGGRTDTQY
v_call: TRBV4-3; j_call: TRBJ1-2; cdr3_aa: ASSQDKAGQTYGYT
v_call: TRBV18; j_call: TRBJ1-3; cdr3_aa: ASSPSGNTIY
v_call: TRBV6-5; j_call: TRBJ1-1; cdr3_aa: ASSFTGGGTPF
v_call: TRBV13; j_call: TRBJ1-1; cdr3_aa: ASTDSTMNTEAF
v_call: TRBV4-1; j_call: TRBJ1-2; cdr3_aa: ASSQVGGWGYT
v_call: TRBV18; j_call: TRBJ2-3; cdr3_aa: ASSLIAGDGDTQY
v_call: TRBV27; j_call: TRBJ2-1; cdr3_aa: ASRLQGVDEQF
v_call: TRBV6-5; j_call: TRBJ1-4; cdr3_aa: ASGTGNEKLF
v_call: TRBV20-1; j_call: TRBJ2-1; cdr3_aa: SASRDNEQF
v_call: TRBV11-2; j_call: TRBJ2-2; cdr3_aa: ASSLVAGATGELF
v_call: TRBV18; j_call: TRBJ2-1; cdr3_aa: ASSPRTSGGPQYNNEQF
v_call: TRBV6-1; j_call: TRBJ2-1; cdr3_aa: ASTPSSGDNEQF
v_call: TRBV19; j_call: TRBJ1-5; cdr3_aa: ASSIRNRQGGIQPQH